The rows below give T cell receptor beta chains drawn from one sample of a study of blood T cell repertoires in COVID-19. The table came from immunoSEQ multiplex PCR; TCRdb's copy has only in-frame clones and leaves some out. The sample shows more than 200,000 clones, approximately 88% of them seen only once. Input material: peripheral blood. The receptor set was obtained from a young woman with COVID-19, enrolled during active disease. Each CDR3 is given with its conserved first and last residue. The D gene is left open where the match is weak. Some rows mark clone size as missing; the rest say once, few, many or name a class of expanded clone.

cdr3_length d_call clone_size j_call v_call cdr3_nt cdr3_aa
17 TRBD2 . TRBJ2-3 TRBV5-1 TGCGCCAGCAGCTGGGGACTAGCCCATCGCGAAACAGATACGCAGTATTTT CASSWGLAHRETDTQYF
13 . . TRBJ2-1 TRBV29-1 TGCAGCGTTCGGCGGGTGGATACGGATGAGCAGTTCTTC CSVRRVDTDEQFF
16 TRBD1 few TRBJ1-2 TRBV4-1 TGCGCCAGCAGCCAGGCTCGACAGGGTCCAAACTATGGCTACACCTTC CASSQARQGPNYGYTF
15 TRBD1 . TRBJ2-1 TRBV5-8 TGTGCCAGCAGCTTGGAGGGACAGAACTACAATGAGCAGTTCTTC CASSLEGQNYNEQFF
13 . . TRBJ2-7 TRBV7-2 TGTGCCAGCAGCTTAGGACAGCGCTACGAGCAGTACTTC CASSLGQRYEQYF
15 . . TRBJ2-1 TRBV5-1 TGCGCCAGCAGCTTGGCTCCAGGGGAGTATCTTGAGCAGTTCTTC CASSLAPGEYLEQFF
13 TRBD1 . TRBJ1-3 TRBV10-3 TGTGCCATCAGTGTCCGCAGGGGGGACACCATATATTTT CAISVRRGDTIYF
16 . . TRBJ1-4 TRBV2 TGTGCCAGCAGTGAAATCAGGGGTTTCGCTAATGAAAAACTGTTTTTT CASSEIRGFANEKLFF
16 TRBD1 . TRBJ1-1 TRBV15 TGTGCCACCAGCAGAGGGGACAGGGGGATGAACACTGAAGCTTTCTTT CATSRGDRGMNTEAFF
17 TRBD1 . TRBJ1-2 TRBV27 TGTGCCAGCAGTTTATCCGACAGGGTAGGCGACTTCTATGGCTACACCTTC CASSLSDRVGDFYGYTF
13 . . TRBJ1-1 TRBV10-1 TGCGCCAGCTCAATCGCGGGGAACACTGAAGCTTTCTTT CASSIAGNTEAFF
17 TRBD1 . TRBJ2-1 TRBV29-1 TGCAGCGTTGAGTTTGAACGGACAGGGGGCCTTATAGGCGAGCAGTTCTTC CSVEFERTGGLIGEQFF
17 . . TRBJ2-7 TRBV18 TGTGCCAGCTCACCCAGCTCCCGGGACACAACTTCCTACGAGCAGTACTTC CASSPSSRDTTSYEQYF
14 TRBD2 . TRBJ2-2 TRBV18 TGTGCCAGCACCCCCGGGAGGGCCGCCGGGGAGCTGTTTTTT CASTPGRAAGELFF
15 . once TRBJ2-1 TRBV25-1 TGTGCCAGCAGTGAACTGAGGGGGGGCCTAGGTGAGCAGTTCTTC CASSELRGGLGEQFF
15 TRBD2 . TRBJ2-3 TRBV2 TGTGCCAGCAGTAGAGCGGGGGGAACCACAGATACGCAGTATTTT CASSRAGGTTDTQYF
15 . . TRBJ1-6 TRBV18 TGTGCCAGCTCACGAGACTCGCTGGAGGGTTCACCCCTCCACTTT CASSRDSLEGSPLHF
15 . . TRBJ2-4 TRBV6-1 TGTGCCAGCAGTGAACTAGGCCTAGCCAAAAACATTCAGTACTTC CASSELGLAKNIQYF
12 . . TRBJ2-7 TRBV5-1 TGCGCCAGCAGCTCCTACGGCTACGAGCAGTACTTC CASSSYGYEQYF
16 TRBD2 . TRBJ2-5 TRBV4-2 TGTGCCAGCAGCCAAACTAGCGGGGGGGCTAAAGAGACCCAGTACTTC CASSQTSGGAKETQYF
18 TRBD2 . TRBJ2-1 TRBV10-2 TGCGCCAGCAGTGATTCGGGACTAGCGGGAGGGGACTACAATGAGCAGTTCTTC CASSDSGLAGGDYNEQFF
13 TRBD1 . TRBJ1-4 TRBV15 TGTGCCACCAGAGGGGGCATTAATGAAAAACTGTTTTTT CATRGGINEKLFF
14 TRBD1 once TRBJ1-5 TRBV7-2 TGTGCCAGCAGCGCGGACAGGGGGAGTCAGCCCCAGCATTTT CASSADRGSQPQHF
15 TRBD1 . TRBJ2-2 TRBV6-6 TGTGCCAGCAGCGCCCGGACAGGGCTCACCGGGGAGCTGTTTTTT CASSARTGLTGELFF
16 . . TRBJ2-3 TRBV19 TGTGCCAGTAGTATGAGGGGGATCGGGGGCACAGATACGCAGTATTTT CASSMRGIGGTDTQYF